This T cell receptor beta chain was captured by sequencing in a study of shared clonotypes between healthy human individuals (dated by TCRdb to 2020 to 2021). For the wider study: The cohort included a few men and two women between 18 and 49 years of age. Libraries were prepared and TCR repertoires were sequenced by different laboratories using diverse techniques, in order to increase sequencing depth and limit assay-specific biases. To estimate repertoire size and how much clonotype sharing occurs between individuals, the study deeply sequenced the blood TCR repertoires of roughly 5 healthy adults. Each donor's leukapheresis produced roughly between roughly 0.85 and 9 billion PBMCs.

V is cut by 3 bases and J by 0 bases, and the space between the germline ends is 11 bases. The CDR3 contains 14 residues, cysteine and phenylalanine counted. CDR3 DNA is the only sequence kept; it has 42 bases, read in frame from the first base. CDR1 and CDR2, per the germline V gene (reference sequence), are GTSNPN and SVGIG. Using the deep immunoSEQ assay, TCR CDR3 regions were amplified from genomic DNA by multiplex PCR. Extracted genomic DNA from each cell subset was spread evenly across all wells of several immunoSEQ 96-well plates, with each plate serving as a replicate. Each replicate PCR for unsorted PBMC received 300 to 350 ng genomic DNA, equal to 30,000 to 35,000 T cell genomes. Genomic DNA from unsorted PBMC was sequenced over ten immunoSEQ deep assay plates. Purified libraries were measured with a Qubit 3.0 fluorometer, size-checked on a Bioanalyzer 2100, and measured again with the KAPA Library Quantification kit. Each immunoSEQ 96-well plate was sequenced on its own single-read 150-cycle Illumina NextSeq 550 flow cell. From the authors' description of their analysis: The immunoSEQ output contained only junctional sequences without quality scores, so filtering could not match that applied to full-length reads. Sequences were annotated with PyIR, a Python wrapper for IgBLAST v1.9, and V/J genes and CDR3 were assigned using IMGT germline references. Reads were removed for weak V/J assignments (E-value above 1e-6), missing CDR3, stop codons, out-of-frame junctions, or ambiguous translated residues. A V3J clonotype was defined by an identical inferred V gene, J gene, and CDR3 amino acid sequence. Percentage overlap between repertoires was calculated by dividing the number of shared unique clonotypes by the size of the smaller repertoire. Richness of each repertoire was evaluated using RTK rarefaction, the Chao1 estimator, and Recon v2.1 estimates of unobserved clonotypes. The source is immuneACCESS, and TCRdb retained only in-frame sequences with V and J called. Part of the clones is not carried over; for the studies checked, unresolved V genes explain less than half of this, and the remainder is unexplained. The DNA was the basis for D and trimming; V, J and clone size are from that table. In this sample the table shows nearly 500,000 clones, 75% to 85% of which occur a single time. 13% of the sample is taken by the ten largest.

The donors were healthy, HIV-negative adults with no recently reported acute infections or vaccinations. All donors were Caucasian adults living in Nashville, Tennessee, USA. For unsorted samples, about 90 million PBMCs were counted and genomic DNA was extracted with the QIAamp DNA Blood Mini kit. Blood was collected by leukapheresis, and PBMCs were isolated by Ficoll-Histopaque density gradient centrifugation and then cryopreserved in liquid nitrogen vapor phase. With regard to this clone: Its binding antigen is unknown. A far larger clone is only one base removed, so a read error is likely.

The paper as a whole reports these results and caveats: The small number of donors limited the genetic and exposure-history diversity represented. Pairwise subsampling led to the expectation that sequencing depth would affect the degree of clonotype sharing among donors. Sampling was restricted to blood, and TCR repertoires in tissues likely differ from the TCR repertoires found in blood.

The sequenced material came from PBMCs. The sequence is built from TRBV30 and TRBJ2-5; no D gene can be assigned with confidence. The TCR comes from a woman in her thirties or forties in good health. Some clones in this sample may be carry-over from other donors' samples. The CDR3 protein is CAWRRLPYQETQYF. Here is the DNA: TGTGCCTGGAGGAGGCTCCCGTACCAAGAGACCCAGTACTTC.